This section outlines one T cell receptor beta chain sequence together with its context. Source study methods: The authors estimated nucleated cell counts from reference gene primer amplification. The protocol was immunoSEQ multiplex PCR, while the TCRdb copy is restricted to in-frame clones and leaves out a portion. The D gene and trimming were derived from the DNA, and the V and J assignments and clone size from that table. Among under 450,000 clones listed, approximately 90% were seen once. The sample belongs to a study of blood T cell repertoires in COVID-19. Study as a whole: COVID-19 samples collected from the United States, Italy and Spain covered acute and convalescent phases. T cells, B-cell-depleted T cells, or PBMCs supplied cDNA or gDNA.

The source is a woman in her forties or fifties with COVID-19, enrolled during active disease. Sequencing was performed on peripheral blood.

CDR3 in amino acids: CASSEGNQETQYF. The CDR3 DNA reads TGTGCCAGCAGTGAGGGCAACCAAGAGACCCAGTACTTC. V usage is TRBV28 and J usage is TRBJ2-5, with a tentative D call TRBD2 (5 bases). Trimming pared 5 bases from V and 0 bases from J, leaving 7 bases between. The CDR3 runs to 13 residues. CDR1 MDHEN and CDR2 SYDVKM come from the germline V gene.